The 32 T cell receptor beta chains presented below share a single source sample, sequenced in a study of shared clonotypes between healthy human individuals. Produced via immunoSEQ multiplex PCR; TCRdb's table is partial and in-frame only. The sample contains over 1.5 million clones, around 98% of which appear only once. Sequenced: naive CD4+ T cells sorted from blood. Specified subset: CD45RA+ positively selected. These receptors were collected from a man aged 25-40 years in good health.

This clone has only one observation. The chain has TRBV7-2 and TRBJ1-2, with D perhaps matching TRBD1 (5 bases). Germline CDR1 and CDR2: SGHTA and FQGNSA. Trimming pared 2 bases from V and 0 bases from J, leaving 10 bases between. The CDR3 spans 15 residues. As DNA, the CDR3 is TGTGCCAGCAGCTTACCCGGGGCGCCTAACTATGGCTACACCTTC. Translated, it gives CASSLPGAPNYGYTF.

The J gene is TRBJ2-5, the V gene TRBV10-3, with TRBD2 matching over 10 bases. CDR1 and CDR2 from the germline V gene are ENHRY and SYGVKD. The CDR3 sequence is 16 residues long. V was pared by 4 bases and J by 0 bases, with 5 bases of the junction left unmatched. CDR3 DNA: TGTGCCATCAGTGGACTAGCGGGCGAGTACCAAGAGACCCAGTACTTC. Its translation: CAISGLAGEYQETQYF.

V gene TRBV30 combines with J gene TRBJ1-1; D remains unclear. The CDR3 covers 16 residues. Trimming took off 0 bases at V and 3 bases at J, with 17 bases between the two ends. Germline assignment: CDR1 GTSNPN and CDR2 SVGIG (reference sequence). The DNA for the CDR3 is TGTGCCTGGAGTGTGGGATGGGGAAGCTTGTACACTGAAGCTTTCTTT. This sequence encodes CAWSVGWGSLYTEAFF.

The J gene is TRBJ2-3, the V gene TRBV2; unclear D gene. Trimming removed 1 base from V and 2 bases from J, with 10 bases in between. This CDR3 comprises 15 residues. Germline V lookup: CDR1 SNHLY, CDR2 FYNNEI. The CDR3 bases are TGTGCCAGCAGTGAAGTGGAGCTCCCCACAGATACGCAGTATTTT. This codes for CASSEVELPTDTQYF.

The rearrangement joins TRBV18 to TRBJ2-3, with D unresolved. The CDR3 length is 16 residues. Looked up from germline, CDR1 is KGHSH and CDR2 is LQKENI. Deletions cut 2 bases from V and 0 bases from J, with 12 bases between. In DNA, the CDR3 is TGTGCCAGCTCACCAAGTTTCGGGTCTAGCACAGATACGCAGTATTTT. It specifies CASSPSFGSSTDTQYF. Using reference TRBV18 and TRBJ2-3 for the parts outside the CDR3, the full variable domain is NAGVMQNPRHLVRRRGQEARLRCSPMKGHSHVYWYRQLPEEGLKFMVYLQKENIIDESGMPKERFSAEFPKEGPSILRIQQVVRGDSAAYFCASSPSFGSSTDTQYFGPGTRLTVL.

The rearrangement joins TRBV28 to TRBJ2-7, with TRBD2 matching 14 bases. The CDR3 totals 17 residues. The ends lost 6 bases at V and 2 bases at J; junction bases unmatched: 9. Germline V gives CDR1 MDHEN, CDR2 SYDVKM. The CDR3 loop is CASRYGTSGSLAYEQYF. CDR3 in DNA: TGTGCCAGCAGATACGGGACTAGCGGGAGTCTAGCCTACGAGCAGTACTTC.

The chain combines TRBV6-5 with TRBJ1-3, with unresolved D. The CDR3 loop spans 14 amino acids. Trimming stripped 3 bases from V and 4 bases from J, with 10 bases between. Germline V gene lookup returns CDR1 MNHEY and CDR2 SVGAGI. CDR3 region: CASSYTKSGNTIYF. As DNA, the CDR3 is TGTGCCAGCAGTTATACAAAGTCGGGAAACACCATATATTTT.

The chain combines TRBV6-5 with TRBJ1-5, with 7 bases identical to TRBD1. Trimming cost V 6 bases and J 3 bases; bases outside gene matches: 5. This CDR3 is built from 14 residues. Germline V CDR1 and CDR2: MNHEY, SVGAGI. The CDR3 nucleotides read TGTGCCAGCAGGGCCGGGACAGACAATCAGCCCCAGCATTTT. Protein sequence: CASRAGTDNQPQHF.

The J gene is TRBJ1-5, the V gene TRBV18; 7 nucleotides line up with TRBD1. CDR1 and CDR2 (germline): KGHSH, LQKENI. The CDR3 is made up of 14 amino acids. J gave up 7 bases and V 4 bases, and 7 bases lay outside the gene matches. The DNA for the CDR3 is TGTGCCAGCTCACTTCGACAGGGAAGACAGCCCCAGCATTTT. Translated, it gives CASSLRQGRQPQHF.

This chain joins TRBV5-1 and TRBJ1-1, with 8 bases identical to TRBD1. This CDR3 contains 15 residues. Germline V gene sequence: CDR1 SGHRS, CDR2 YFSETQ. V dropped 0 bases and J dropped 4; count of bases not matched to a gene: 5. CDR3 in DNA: TGCGCCAGCAGCTTGGAGGACAGGGAGACCACTGAAGCTTTCTTT. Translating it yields CASSLEDRETTEAFF.

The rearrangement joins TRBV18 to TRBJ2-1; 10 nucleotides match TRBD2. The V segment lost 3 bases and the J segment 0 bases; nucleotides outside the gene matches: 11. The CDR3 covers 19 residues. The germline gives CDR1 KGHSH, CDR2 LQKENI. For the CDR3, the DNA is TGTGCCAGCTCACCCCTAGGTCTAGCGGGAGCGCGCTCCTACAATGAGCAGTTCTTC. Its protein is CASSPLGLAGARSYNEQFF. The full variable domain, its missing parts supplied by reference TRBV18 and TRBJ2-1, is NAGVMQNPRHLVRRRGQEARLRCSPMKGHSHVYWYRQLPEEGLKFMVYLQKENIIDESGMPKERFSAEFPKEGPSILRIQQVVRGDSAAYFCASSPLGLAGARSYNEQFFGPGTRLTVL.

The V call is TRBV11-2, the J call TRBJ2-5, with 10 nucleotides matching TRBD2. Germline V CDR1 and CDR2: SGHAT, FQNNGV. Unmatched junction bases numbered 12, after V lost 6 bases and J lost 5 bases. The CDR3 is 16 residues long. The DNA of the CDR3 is TGTGCCAGCAGGCGACTAGCGGGCTCGGTTCGGGAGACCCAGTACTTC. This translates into CASRRLAGSVRETQYF.

The chain's CDR3 is CACGTLNEQFF. The CDR3 DNA is TGTGCCTGCGGCACTTTGAATGAGCAGTTCTTC. V and J are TRBV30 and TRBJ2-1; D is undetermined. Germline V gene sequence: CDR1 GTSNPN, CDR2 SVGIG (reference sequence). V lost 6 bases and J 7 bases, leaving 10 bases between the germline ends. The CDR3 sequence is 11 residues long.

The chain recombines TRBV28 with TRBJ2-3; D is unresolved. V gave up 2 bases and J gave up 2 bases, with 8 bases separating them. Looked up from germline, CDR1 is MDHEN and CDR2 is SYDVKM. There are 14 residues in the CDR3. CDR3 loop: CASSLPLTTDTQYF. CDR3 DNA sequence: TGTGCCAGCAGTTTACCCCTTACCACAGATACGCAGTATTTT.

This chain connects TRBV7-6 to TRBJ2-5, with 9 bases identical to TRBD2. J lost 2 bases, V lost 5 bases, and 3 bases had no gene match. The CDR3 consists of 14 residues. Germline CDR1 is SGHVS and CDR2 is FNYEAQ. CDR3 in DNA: TGTGCCAGCAGCCTTAGCGGGAGTCAAGAGACCCAGTACTTC. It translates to CASSLSGSQETQYF. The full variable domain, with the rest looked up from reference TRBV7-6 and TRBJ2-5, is GAGVSQSPRYKVTKRGQDVALRCDPISGHVSLYWYRQALGQGPEFLTYFNYEAQQDKSGLPNDRFSAERPEGSISTLTIQRTEQRDSAMYRCASSLSGSQETQYFGPGTRLLVL.

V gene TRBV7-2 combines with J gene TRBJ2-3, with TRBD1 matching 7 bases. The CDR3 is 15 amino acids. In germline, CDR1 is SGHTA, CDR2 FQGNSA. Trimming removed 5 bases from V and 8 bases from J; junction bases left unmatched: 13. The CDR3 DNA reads TGTGCCAGCAGCCTCCATTCACAGGGGTCAGCTACGCAGTATTTT. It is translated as CASSLHSQGSATQYF.

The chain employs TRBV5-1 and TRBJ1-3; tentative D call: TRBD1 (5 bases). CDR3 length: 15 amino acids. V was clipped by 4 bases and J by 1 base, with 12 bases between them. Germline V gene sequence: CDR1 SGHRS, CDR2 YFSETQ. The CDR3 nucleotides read TGCGCCAGCAGCCCCCAGGGTGTATCTGGAAACACCATATATTTT. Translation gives CASSPQGVSGNTIYF.

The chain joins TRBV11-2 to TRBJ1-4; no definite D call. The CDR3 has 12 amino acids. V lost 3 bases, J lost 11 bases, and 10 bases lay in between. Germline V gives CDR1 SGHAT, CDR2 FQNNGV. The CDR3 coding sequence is TGTGCCAGCAGCTTTCAGCAATATAAACTGTTTTTT. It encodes CASSFQQYKLFF.

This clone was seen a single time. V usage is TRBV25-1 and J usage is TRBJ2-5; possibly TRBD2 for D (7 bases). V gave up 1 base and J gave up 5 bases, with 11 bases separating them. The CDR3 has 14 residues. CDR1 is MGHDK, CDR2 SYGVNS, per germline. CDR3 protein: CASSEWGGPETQYF. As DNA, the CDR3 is TGTGCCAGCAGTGAATGGGGGGGGCCGGAGACCCAGTACTTC.

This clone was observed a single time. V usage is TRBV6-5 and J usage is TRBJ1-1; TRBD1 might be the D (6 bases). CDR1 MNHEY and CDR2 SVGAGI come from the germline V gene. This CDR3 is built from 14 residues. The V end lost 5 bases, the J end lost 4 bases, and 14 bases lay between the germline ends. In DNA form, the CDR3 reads TGTGCCAGCAGTAAGGGGGGTATGATCACTGAAGCTTTCTTT. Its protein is CASSKGGMITEAFF.

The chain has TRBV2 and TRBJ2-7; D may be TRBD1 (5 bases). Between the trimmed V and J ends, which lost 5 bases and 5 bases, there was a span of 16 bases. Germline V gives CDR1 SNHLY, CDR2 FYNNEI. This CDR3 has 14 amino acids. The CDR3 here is CASSPWAGFHEQYF. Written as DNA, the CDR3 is TGTGCCAGCAGTCCCTGGGCAGGGTTCCACGAGCAGTACTTC.

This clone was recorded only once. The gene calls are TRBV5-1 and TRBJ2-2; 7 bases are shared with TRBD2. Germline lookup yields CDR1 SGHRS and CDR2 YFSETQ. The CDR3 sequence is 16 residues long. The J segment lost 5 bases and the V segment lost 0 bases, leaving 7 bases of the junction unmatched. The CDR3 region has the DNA TGCGCCAGCAGCTTGGTTATAGCGGGTCCGACCGGGGAGCTGTTTTTT. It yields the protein CASSLVIAGPTGELFF.

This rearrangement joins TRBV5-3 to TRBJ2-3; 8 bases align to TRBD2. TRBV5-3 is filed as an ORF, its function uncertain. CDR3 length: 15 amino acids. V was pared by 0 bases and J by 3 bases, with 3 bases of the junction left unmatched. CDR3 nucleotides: TGTGCCAGAAGCTTGGTCCTAGCGGGTACAGATACGCAGTATTTT. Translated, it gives CARSLVLAGTDTQYF.

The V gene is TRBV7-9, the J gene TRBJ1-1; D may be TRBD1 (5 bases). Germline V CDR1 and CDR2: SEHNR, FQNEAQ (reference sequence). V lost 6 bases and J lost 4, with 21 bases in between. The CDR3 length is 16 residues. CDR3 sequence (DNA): TGTGCCAGCAGTCGGGGGGGTGGACTTTTGTCCACTGAAGCTTTCTTT. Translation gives CASSRGGGLLSTEAFF.

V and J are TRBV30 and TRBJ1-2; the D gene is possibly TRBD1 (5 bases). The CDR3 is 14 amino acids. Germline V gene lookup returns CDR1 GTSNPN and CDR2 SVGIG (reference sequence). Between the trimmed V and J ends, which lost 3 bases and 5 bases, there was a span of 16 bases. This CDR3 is CAWRGGGVAYGYTF. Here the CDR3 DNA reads TGTGCCTGGAGAGGCGGGGGGGTGGCGTATGGCTACACCTTC.

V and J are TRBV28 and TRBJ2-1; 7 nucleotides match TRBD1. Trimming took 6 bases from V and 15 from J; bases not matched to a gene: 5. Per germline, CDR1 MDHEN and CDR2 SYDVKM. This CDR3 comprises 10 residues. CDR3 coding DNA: TGTGCCAGCAGGACAGGGTTCCCGTTCTTC. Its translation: CASRTGFPFF. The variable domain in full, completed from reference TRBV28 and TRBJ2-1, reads DVKVTQSSRYLVKRTGEKVFLECVQDMDHENMFWYRQDPGLGLRLIYFSYDVKMKEKGDIPEGYSVSREKKERFSLILESASTNQTSMYLCASRTGFPFFGPGTRLTVL.

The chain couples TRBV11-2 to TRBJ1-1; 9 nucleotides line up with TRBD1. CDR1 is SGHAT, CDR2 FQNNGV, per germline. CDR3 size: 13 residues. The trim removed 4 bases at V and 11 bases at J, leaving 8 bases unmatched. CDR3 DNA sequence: TGTGCCAGCAGCTCCGAATACAGGGGGCGGGCTTTCTTT. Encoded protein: CASSSEYRGRAFF.

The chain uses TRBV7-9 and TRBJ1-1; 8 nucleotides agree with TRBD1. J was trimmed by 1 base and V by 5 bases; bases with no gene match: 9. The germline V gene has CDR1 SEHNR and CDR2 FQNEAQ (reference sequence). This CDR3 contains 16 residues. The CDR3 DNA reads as TGTGCCAGCAGCCCCGGACAGGGCAGGCGGAACACTGAAGCTTTCTTT. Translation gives CASSPGQGRRNTEAFF.

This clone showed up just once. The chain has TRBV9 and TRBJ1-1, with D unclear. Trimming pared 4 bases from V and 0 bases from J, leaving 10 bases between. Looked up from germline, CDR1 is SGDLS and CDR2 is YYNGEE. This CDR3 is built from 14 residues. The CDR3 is CASSLTDLNTEAFF. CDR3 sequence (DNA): TGTGCCAGCAGCCTGACGGACCTGAACACTGAAGCTTTCTTT.

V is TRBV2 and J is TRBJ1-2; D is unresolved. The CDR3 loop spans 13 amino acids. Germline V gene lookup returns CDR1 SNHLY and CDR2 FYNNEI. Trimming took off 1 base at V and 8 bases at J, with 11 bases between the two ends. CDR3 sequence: CASSEEAFGGYTF. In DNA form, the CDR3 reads TGTGCCAGCAGTGAAGAGGCCTTTGGAGGCTACACCTTC.

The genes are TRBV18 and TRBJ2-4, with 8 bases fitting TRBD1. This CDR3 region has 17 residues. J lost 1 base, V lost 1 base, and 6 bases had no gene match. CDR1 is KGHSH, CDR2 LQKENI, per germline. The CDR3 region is CASSPLVTGVAKNIQYF. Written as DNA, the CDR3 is TGTGCCAGCTCACCACTTGTGACAGGGGTGGCCAAAAACATTCAGTACTTC.

CDR3 sequence (DNA): TGTGCCAGCAGCACCGGGGAGACCCAGTACTTC. As protein: CASSTGETQYF. The chain couples TRBV5-8 to TRBJ2-5; D uncertain. The CDR3 loop spans 11 amino acids. Trimming removed 4 bases at V and 5 bases at J, with 6 bases between. Germline-derived CDR1 and CDR2 are SGHTS and YDEGEE. Drawing the rest from reference TRBV5-8 and TRBJ2-5, the complete variable domain is EAGVTQSPTHLIKTRGQQATLRCSPISGHTSVYWYQQALGLGLQFLLWYDEGEERNRGNFPPRFSGRQFPNYSSELNVNALELEDSALYLCASSTGETQYFGPGTRLLVL.